This record looks at one TCR beta chain sequence and its context. This clone showed up just a few times. This clone's antigen is unknown. Nothing much larger sits one base from this clone, and base qualities are not available. The data were obtained in a study of blood T cell repertoires in COVID-19 (TCRdb year 2020). Turning to the overall study: Collaborator samples came from the United States, Italy and Spain and covered acute and convalescent phases of COVID-19. A de-identified subject ID, COVID-19 status, age in years and sex were almost always included in the sample metadata. The material from the prospective study consisted of cDNA or gDNA derived from T cells, B-cell-depleted T cells, or PBMCs. HLA class I and class II types, where available, came from metadata supplied by the sample provider rather than from assay-based typing. Deeply sampled blood TCRbeta repertoires from subjects exposed to, actively infected with, or recovered from COVID-19 were included in the dataset. The repertoires were released in a freely available public database intended as a resource for research on the immune response to SARS-CoV-2. Samples came from the ongoing ImmuneRACE study (first 160 participants) plus 1,254 subjects from 6 global collaborators.

Reading from cysteine to phenylalanine, the CDR3 counts 15 amino acids. Only CDR3 DNA is held: 45 bases, read in frame from base 1. Trimming accounts for 4 bases at V and 1 base at J, while the number of junction bases matched to no gene is 2. CDR1 MRHNA and CDR2 SNTAGT are derived from the germline V gene. Each collaborating institution followed its own protocols to collect whole blood in K2EDTA tubes. For TCRbeta analysis, collaborator samples were shipped as frozen whole blood, as isolated PBMCs, or as DNA extracted from either sample type. TCRbeta CDR3 regions were amplified from genomic DNA using the immunoSEQ Assay, a bias-controlled multiplex PCR. The paper's processing steps were these. The number of nucleated cells in each sample was estimated by amplification of reference gene primers within the assay. To quantify the absolute abundance of each unique TCRbeta CDR3 rearrangement, sequence reads were collapsed and filtered. For each sample, productive Simpson clonality was calculated as the square root of Simpson's diversity index over productive rearrangements. The clones in this table, taken by TCRdb from immuneACCESS, are in-frame only. Not every clone is retained; where verified, under half of the shortfall comes from an unresolved V gene, and the cause of the rest is unknown. That table is the source of V, J and clone size, and D and trimming were worked out from the DNA. In this sample the table shows around 150,000 clones, 85% of which occur a single time. The ten top clones hold over 3% of the sample.

What the authors observed across the whole study: The quantity of clinical and demographic metadata differed by source and by participant and was supplied without curation.

The V and J genes are TRBV6-4 and TRBJ2-2, and 8 bases in between align with TRBD2. Sequencing was performed on peripheral blood. The source is a human donor with acute or convalescent COVID-19. The donor label of this sample is uncertain. The encoded CDR3 is CASSASGLNTGELFF. Here is the DNA: TGTGCCAGCAGTGCTAGCGGGTTGAACACCGGGGAGCTGTTTTTT.